This paragraph covers one T cell receptor (beta chain) sequence. The sample comes from a study of blood T cell repertoires in COVID-19. The wider study: Samples came from the United States, Italy and Spain, spanning acute and convalescent COVID-19. PBMCs, B-cell-depleted T cells, or T cells provided the cDNA or gDNA that made up the material.

Study processing details: Estimated nucleated cell counts came from reference gene primer amplification. Clones were sequenced by immunoSEQ multiplex PCR, and TCRdb holds only the in-frame ones, with some missing. V and J calls and clone size are copied from that table; D and trimming were computed from the DNA. The sample comprises 130,000 or so clones, just under 85% of which are singletons, and roughly 13% rests with the top ten. Germline values: CDR1 LNHNV, CDR2 YYDKDF (reference sequence). This CDR3 comprises 16 residues. Trimming stripped 0 bases from V and 6 bases from J, with 15 bases between.

This receptor was taken from a human donor in a cohort sampled during active COVID-19. This chain uses TRBV15 with TRBJ2-1; TRBD2 is a possible D gene (5 bases). The sample was peripheral blood. The CDR3 sequence is CATSRDVATNINEQFF. The DNA of the CDR3 is TGTGCCACCAGCAGAGATGTGGCGACTAACATCAATGAGCAGTTCTTC.